A single sample gave rise to the 9 T cell receptor beta chains below, sequenced in a study of blood T cell repertoires in COVID-19. Clones were read by immunoSEQ multiplex PCR, and TCRdb kept only the in-frame ones, dropping some. The table shows roughly 200,000 clones, with about 85% occurring only once. Sequenced sample: peripheral blood. Receptors originate from a woman aged 55 to 70 with acute or convalescent COVID-19.

This chain links TRBV19 with TRBJ1-1, with 7 bases fitting TRBD1. Looked up from germline, CDR1 is LNHDA and CDR2 is SQIVND (reference sequence). V lost 0 bases, J lost 0 bases, and 4 bases stayed unmatched. The CDR3 loop spans 16 amino acids. The CDR3 protein is CASSIDPGQLNTEAFF. DNA for the CDR3: TGTGCCAGTAGTATAGATCCGGGACAGTTGAACACTGAAGCTTTCTTT.

The V call is TRBV6-5, the J call TRBJ1-5; D gene ambiguous. Per the germline V gene, CDR1 is MNHEY and CDR2 is SVGAGI. The CDR3 runs to 15 residues. Trimming took off 0 bases at V and 3 bases at J, with 9 bases between the two ends. CDR3: CASSYSGGFNQPQHF. The CDR3 nucleotides read TGTGCCAGCAGTTACTCAGGCGGGTTCAATCAGCCCCAGCATTTT.

This clone turned up a few times. V gene TRBV3-1 (or the pseudogene TRBV3-2) combines with J gene TRBJ2-2, with 9 positions matching TRBD2. V shed 4 bases and J 0 bases; nucleotides not matched to a gene: 9. CDR3 size: 18 residues. CDR1 and CDR2 (germline): LGHDT, YNNKEL (reference sequence). CDR3 DNA: TGTGCCAGCAGCCCGGGGGCGGGAGGGCCTACGAACACCGGGGAGCTGTTTTTT. Translated: CASSPGAGGPTNTGELFF.

The chain uses TRBV19 and TRBJ2-5, with unresolved D. This CDR3 spans 11 amino acids. The germline CDR1 and CDR2 sequences are LNHDA and SQIVND (reference sequence). V was shortened by 3 bases and J by 5 bases, with 4 bases between the two germline ends. The CDR3 reads CASSIRETQYF. As DNA, the CDR3 is TGTGCCAGTAGTATCCGGGAGACCCAGTACTTC.

This clone has a single count. The DNA of the CDR3 is TGCGCCAGCTCTCTCGGCAGGCCTAACACCGGGGAGCTGTTTTTT. Amino acids: CASSLGRPNTGELFF. V gene TRBV5-1 combines with J gene TRBJ2-2; D uncertain. Trimming stripped 7 bases from V and 2 bases from J, with 15 bases between. Germline V gene lookup returns CDR1 SGHRS and CDR2 YFSETQ. The CDR3 is made up of 15 amino acids.

V is TRBV7-2 and J is TRBJ1-4; 7 bases agree with TRBD1. Losses at the gene ends were 5 bases for V and 1 base for J; bases not matched to a gene: 4. Per the germline V gene, CDR1 is SGHTA and CDR2 is FQGNSA. This CDR3 comprises 15 residues. CDR3 coding DNA: TGTGCCAGCAGCAAACAGGGGCAAACTAATGAAAAACTGTTTTTT. Amino acid sequence: CASSKQGQTNEKLFF.

The genes are TRBV6-5 and TRBJ2-1; 8 bases align to TRBD2. Germline V gene sequence: CDR1 MNHEY, CDR2 SVGAGI. The CDR3 has 15 residues. J lost 5 bases, V lost 5 bases, and 8 bases had no gene match. The chain's CDR3 is CASSTLAGINNEQFF. The CDR3 DNA follows: TGTGCCAGCAGTACCTTAGCGGGGATTAACAATGAGCAGTTCTTC.

In its sample, this clone was seen once. V is TRBV7-3 and J is TRBJ1-2, with a tentative D call TRBD1 (6 bases). This CDR3 is built from 14 residues. V lost 2 bases and J lost 7, with 14 bases in between. CDR1 is SGHTA and CDR2 is FQGTGA in the germline V gene. The CDR3 DNA sequence: TGTGCCAGCAGCTTAGGAGGCAGGGGCAGTGGCTACACCTTC. It is translated as CASSLGGRGSGYTF.

This chain uses TRBV24-1 with TRBJ2-5; 7 bases line up with TRBD1. This CDR3 has 12 amino acids. The germline gives CDR1 KGHDR, CDR2 SFDVKD. The V and J ends lost 10 bases and 5 bases, in that order; junction bases with no gene match: 6. CDR3 bases: TGTGCCACGAGTACAGGGGTCGAGACCCAGTACTTC. Translating it yields CATSTGVETQYF.